This T cell receptor beta chain was profiled in a study of cytotoxic CD8 clonotypes in ibrutinib-treated CLL. Details on this clone: The target antigen is unknown.

Profiled with immunoSEQ multiplex PCR; TCRdb holds only in-frame clones, not every one. The sample has 200,000 to 250,000 clones, roughly 77% seen once. The study's findings and limits: Clonality rose at ibrutinib response, held steady in sustained remission, and fell toward baseline at progression.

Germline loops: CDR1 SQVTM, CDR2 ANQGSEA. The CDR3 loop spans 13 amino acids. With V trimmed by 7 bases and J by 2 bases, 7 bases remained unmatched. This receptor was taken from a human donor with chronic lymphocytic leukemia. The chain carries TRBV29-1 and TRBJ1-2; TRBD1 matches 7 bases. Here the sequenced sample was PBMCs, taken after 12 months of ibrutinib treatment. CDR3 residues: CSAGTDSNYGYTF. CDR3 DNA sequence: TGCAGCGCTGGGACAGATTCCAACTATGGCTACACCTTC.